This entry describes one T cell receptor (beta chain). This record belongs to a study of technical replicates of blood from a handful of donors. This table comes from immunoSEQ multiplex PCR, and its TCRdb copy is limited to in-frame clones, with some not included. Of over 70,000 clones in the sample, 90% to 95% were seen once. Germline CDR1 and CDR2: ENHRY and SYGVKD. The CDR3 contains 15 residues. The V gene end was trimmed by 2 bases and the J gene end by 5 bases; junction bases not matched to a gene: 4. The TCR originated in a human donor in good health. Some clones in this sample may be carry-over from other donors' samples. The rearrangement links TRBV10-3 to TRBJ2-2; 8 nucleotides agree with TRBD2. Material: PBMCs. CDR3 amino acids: CAISERGGRTGELFF. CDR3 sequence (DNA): TGTGCCATCAGTGAGCGGGGGGGCCGAACCGGGGAGCTGTTTTTT.